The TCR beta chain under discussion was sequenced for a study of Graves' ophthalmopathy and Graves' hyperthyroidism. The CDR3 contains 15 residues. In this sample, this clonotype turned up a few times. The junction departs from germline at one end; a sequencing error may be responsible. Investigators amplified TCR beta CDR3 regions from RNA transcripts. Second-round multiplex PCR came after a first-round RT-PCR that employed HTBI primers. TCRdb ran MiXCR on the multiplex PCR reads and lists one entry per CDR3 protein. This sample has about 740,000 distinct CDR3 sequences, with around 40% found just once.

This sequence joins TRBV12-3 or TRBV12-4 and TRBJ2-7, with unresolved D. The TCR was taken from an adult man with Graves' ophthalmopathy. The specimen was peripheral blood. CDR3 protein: CASSLALLTSYEQYF. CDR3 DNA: TGTGCCAGCAGCTTAGCCCTACTGACCTCCTACGAGCAGTACTTC.